Detailed here is one TCR beta chain. Its antigen is currently not known. Base-call qualities are not available, and no considerably larger clone is one nucleotide away. This sample stems from a study of cytomegalovirus exposure and HLA in healthy donors (dated by TCRdb to about 2017). Background on the whole study: In an earlier analysis of under 600 of the donors, under 300 Gb of sequence data and approximately 100 million unique TCR beta sequences from roughly 200 million T cells were reported. About 300 gigabases of sequencing data and about 92 million unique TCR sequences made up an early release that covered approximately 650 HLA-typed donors. Of the roughly 400 genotyped donors, roughly 80% fell in the genetic ancestry cluster associated with self-reported Caucasian donors. The study was designed to test whether signatures of past pathogen exposure could be identified by cataloging public T cell receptors. The T cell repertoires of several hundred subjects were profiled by immunosequencing and related to cytomegalovirus serostatus. In addition to the first cohort of 500 to 850 subjects, a separate validation cohort of over 90 different subjects was used. The study combined high-throughput TCR immunosequencing, statistical association of individual TCRs with disease status, and machine learning to predict cytomegalovirus infection status. To study patterns of TCR occurrence, a later analysis re-analyzed previously published TCR beta repertoires from around 670 donors and added high-resolution HLA genotyping. The later analysis used no new phenotypic data to find candidate immune exposures, relying instead on TCR beta sequences and their occurrence across donors. In an earlier analysis of 500 to 650 of the donors, high-throughput TCR beta sequencing was used to judge whether each TCR beta V gene segment behaved as functional or pseudogenic. Donor age, sex, ethnicity and CMV serostatus were compiled alongside the repertoire data. A later genetic analysis took genome-wide SNP genotypes for 398 of the 666 donors and used that subset as a discovery cohort. All discovery cohort repertoires had been generated using a single sequencing platform. Both class I and class II loci were covered by HLA typing, at four-digit resolution. The number of donors typed differed by locus, with roughly 629-640 for A, B, C, DRB1 and DQB1, roughly 520 for DQA1, 600 to 610 for DPA1, and 400 to 490 for DPB1. Because of strong linkage in the cohort, four to six DR-DQ haplotypes were treated as single units for association and clustering. Across approximately 420 genotyped donors of the cohort, an average of roughly 250,000 unique TCR beta nucleotide sequences per donor were sequenced, and roughly 18% of those sequences were non-productive. What the authors observed across the whole study: Some IMGT-functional V segments, including TRBV6-2 and TRBV6-3, could not be distinguished by the 87-base-pair reads and were therefore excluded. According to a later analysis, parvovirus B19, influenza, CMV and Epstein-Barr virus appeared linked to several top co-occurrence clusters. Sequencing depth was assumed to be roughly uniform across donors in the presence/absence analyses, though that assumption may not hold. A later analysis found that TCR association rates varied across HLA loci, with DRB1 alleles showing the most associated TCRs and HLA-C alleles the fewest. Around 16 rarely observed V segments, including chromosome 9 orphons, were excluded from the earlier analysis of approximately 500 of the donors because counts were too low. Compared with the 666-donor mean, donors in an Asian-associated ancestry cluster had fewer N-insertions in productive TCRs, according to a later genetic analysis. CMV serostatus was the only immune exposure information available for the cohort. A group of highly shared sequence variants was considered likely to be a technical artifact of the sequencing pipeline. Correlated functional status among segregating V segments might be attributable to linkage disequilibrium, but an unknown experimental factor could not be ruled out. Specific HLA alleles were associated with 15,000 to 20,000 TCR beta sequences at a false discovery rate of 0.05 in a later analysis. Because HLA typing was missing for some donors at each locus, association tests included only the typed subset. V-gene and J-gene trimming of TCR beta chains was associated with a missense DCLRE1C variant in a later genetic analysis, and the association was replicated in an independent cohort. Cytomegalovirus status was reported to be diagnosed by the classifier with high specificity and sensitivity in both the original and validation cohorts. The cohort was sequenced for TCR beta chains only, and without alpha or paired-chain data the features that could be detected were limited. According to the authors, the approach could potentially be generalized to other disease states and immunological phenotypes. A total of 150 to 200 TCR beta chains were listed by the study as associated with cytomegalovirus. In vitro tests confirmed that a few of the cytomegalovirus-associated TCR beta chains recognize cytomegalovirus antigens. Assigning TCR associations to individual alleles was difficult when HLA alleles, especially DR and DQ, strongly co-occurred. In a later analysis, HLA-associated TCR beta chains were found to be more clonally expanded and to have lower generation probabilities than equally common non-associated chains. Broadly in line with IMGT annotations, most TCR beta V segments showed up in productive rearrangements about 87% or about 30% of the time in an earlier analysis of approximately 640 of the donors. A further reported finding was that TCR beta sequences accurately predicted the HLA-A and HLA-B alleles for most subjects in the first cohort. According to a later analysis, most CMV-associated TCR beta chains appeared to be HLA-restricted, and the HLA associations seemed to be driven largely by CMV exposure. Most TCR sequences were seen in very few donors, while some public TCRs were found in many individuals.

The cohort consisted of 600 to 750 healthy bone marrow donors. Cohort members were all nominally healthy when sampled, although unrecorded immune exposures were likely present. The donor tested CMV seropositive and was one of the 289 seropositive cohort members. A peripheral blood sample was provided by each donor, and peripheral blood mononuclear cells were used for TCR beta sequencing. Genomic DNA extraction from the blood cell samples was performed with the Qiagen DNeasy Blood Extraction Kit. Library preparation used the immunoSEQ multiplex PCR assay. A mixture of 60 forward primers for TCR Vbeta segments and 13 reverse primers for TCR Jbeta segments was used in the multiplex PCR. The CDR3 region of rearranged TCR beta genes was amplified from genomic DNA with a multiplex PCR assay. Amplified TCR beta libraries were sequenced as 87-base-pair reads on the Illumina HiSeq System. The original methods were these. In a later analysis, approximately 74 million unique TCR beta chains were counted across the approximately 670 repertoires, and roughly 10 million of these chains were shared by at least two donors. Raw reads were error-corrected and collapsed into unique sequences by a nearest-neighbor algorithm in which closely related sequences were merged to remove PCR and sequencing errors. V, D and J gene segments were assigned by aligning CDR3 sequences to IMGT reference sequences. Each retained sequence needed at least a six-nucleotide match to both a V gene segment and a J gene segment. Rearrangements were called productive when the CDR3 lacked stop codons and stayed in frame with V and J; all others were non-productive. CDR3 was defined according to IMGT convention as the region running from the second conserved V-encoded cysteine to the conserved J-encoded phenylalanine. Sequences without an unambiguous match to a single V gene segment were excluded from the earlier analysis of 587 of the donors. An earlier analysis of roughly 590 of the donors called V segments functional above 56.7% productive rearrangements and segregating when the between-donor standard deviation exceeded 5%. A statistical classification framework was developed to diagnose cytomegalovirus status using the catalog of TCR beta chain sequences. In a later analysis, TCR nucleotide sequences were compared against IMGT/GENE-DB human TR gene sequences so that V and J genes could be assigned. A later analysis assigned CDR3 sequences and most-parsimonious VDJ recombination scenarios with the TCRdist pipeline. In a later analysis, each TCR beta chain was defined by its CDR3 amino acid sequence together with its V-gene family, and reads without a unique V-gene family were excluded. A later analysis removed 550 to 700 highly shared, low-generation-probability nucleotide sequences to deal with suspected cross-contamination and a sequencing artifact. For each public chain, a later analysis derived a clonal expansion index from normalized ranks of inferred template counts within each repertoire. Generation probabilities in a later analysis came from a VDJ recombination model fitted to out-of-frame rearrangements, and those results were checked against IGoR. A later analysis scored TCR-TCR, TCR-HLA and TCR-CMV co-occurrence with hypergeometric tests, applying a repertoire-size bias correction to TCR pairs. A later analysis estimated false discovery rates by permuting HLA or CMV assignments 20 times. In a later analysis, co-occurring TCRs were grouped using DBSCAN, and TCRdist sequence similarity was added for clustering within HLA-allele-positive subsets. Repertoires with fewer than 30,000 or more than 120,000 public chains were left out of co-occurrence clustering, as were about 5 repertoires with anomalous nucleotide sharing. TCRdb retrieved this table from immuneACCESS and kept in-frame rearrangements only. Not all clones are present; in checked studies, unresolved V genes account for under half, and no reason is known for the remainder. That table supplies the V and J calls and clone size; D and trimming were determined from the DNA. The sample contains roughly 100,000 clones, roughly 80% of them found a single time. The ten largest clones represent 3.5% to 4.5% of the sample.

V is reduced by 6 bases and J by 0 bases, leaving a spacing of 9 bases between them. Inclusive of the bounding cysteine and phenylalanine, the CDR3 is 14 residues long. The CDR3 DNA has 42 bases and is translated from base 1. CDR1 and CDR2 (SGHDN, FVKESK) derive from the germline V gene. The chain is assembled from TRBV14 and TRBJ2-1; TRBD2 might be the D gene, on 6 matching bases. The clonotype originates from a man in his forties or fifties in good health and CMV-seropositive. The sample taken for sequencing was PBMCs. CDR3 region: CASSRGSSYNEQFF. The bases read TGTGCCAGCAGTCGGGGGAGCTCCTACAATGAGCAGTTCTTC.